This T cell receptor beta chain was identified in a study of shared clonotypes between healthy human individuals. TCRdb's table, derived via immunoSEQ multiplex PCR, lists solely in-frame clones and lacks some. The table includes about 710,000 clones, roughly two thirds detected once. Germline V lookup: CDR1 SGHTA, CDR2 FQGTGA. The trim removed 2 bases at V and 4 bases at J, leaving 10 bases unmatched. The CDR3 runs to 17 residues. The sequencing input was memory CD4+ T cells sorted from blood. The sample's subset: CD45RA-negative fraction. This chain links TRBV7-3 with TRBJ2-1; TRBD1 matches at 8 bases. The sequence was collected from a woman between 25 and 40 years old in good health. The CDR3 DNA is TGTGCCAGCAGCTTAGACCCAGGGGGCGCGTCTTACAATGAGCAGTTCTTC. It is translated as CASSLDPGGASYNEQFF.